Shown below are 15 T cell receptor beta chains from a single sample sequenced in a study of breast tumors, draining lymph nodes, adjacent tissues. TCRdb reprocessed the multiplex PCR reads via MiXCR and lists one record per CDR3 protein. The repertoire includes roughly 110,000 distinct CDR3 sequences, roughly 33% of them detected once, and approximately 5% sits in the top ten. Axillary draining lymph nodes of breast cancer patients supplied the node samples. The sample taken for sequencing was axillary lymph node tissue. The receptors here all came from a female donor with breast cancer. Some clones in this sample may be carry-over from other donors' samples.

The table lists this clonotype with a count of one. The CDR3: CSAEGLAGGQETQYF. The CDR3 DNA sequence: TGCAGTGCAGAGGGACTAGCGGGAGGGCAAGAGACCCAGTACTTC. The chain recombines TRBV20-1 with TRBJ2-5; 16 nucleotides line up with TRBD2. This CDR3 spans 15 amino acids. The V segment lost 6 bases and the J segment 2 bases; nucleotides outside the gene matches: 3. The germline V gene encodes CDR1 DFQATT and CDR2 SNEGSKA (reference sequence).

The CDR3 here is CASSFPDRGHEQYF. The CDR3 nucleotides are TGTGCCAGCAGTTTCCCGGACAGGGGGCACGAGCAGTACTTC. V is TRBV12-3 or TRBV12-4 and J is TRBJ2-7, with 11 bases lining up with TRBD1. This CDR3 is 14 amino acids long. V was pared by 3 bases and J by 5 bases, with 3 bases of the junction left unmatched.

There are many counts of this clonotype. The chain carries TRBV24-1 and TRBJ2-1; the D is unclear. The CDR3 is made up of 11 amino acids. Trimming left V 6 bases short and J 6 bases short, with 5 bases between. CDR1 and CDR2 (germline): KGHDR, SFDVKD. The CDR3 sequence: CATSIGNEQFF. Here the CDR3 DNA reads TGTGCCACCAGTATAGGCAATGAGCAGTTCTTC.

This clonotype was detected a few times. A clone one base away is much larger, so this may be a read error. The genes are TRBV11-2 and TRBJ2-1, with TRBD1 matching over 8 bases. Germline values: CDR1 SGHAT, CDR2 FQNNGV. This CDR3 contains 15 residues. The junction had 2 bases not matched to a gene; V was cut back by 0 bases and J by 4 bases. In nucleotides, the CDR3 is TGTGCCAGCAGCTTAGAGGGACAGGCGTACAATGAGCAGTTCTTC. Translated: CASSLEGQAYNEQFF.

Remarks on this clonotype: One end of the junction varies from germline; a read error may be responsible. The chain employs TRBV6-5 and TRBJ2-7; 10 bases agree with TRBD1. This CDR3 has 14 residues. Germline V lookup: CDR1 MNHEY, CDR2 SVGAGI. Written as DNA, the CDR3 is TGTGCCAACAGTCACAGGGACAGGGGCGACGAGCAGTACTTC. It specifies CANSHRDRGDEQYF.

This clonotype was recorded at least ten times. This may come from a read error, since a much larger clone is one base off. The chain's CDR3 is CSATKTSSRETQYF. The CDR3 DNA reads as TGCAGTGCTACTAAAACTAGCTCTCGCGAGACCCAGTACTTC. The chain combines TRBV20-1 with TRBJ2-5, with D possibly being TRBD2 (6 bases). V lost 4 bases to trimming and J lost 5 bases, with 17 bases between them. Germline lookup yields CDR1 DFQATT and CDR2 SNEGSKA (reference sequence). CDR3 length equals 14 residues.

In this sample, this clonotype turned up a few times. The chain carries TRBV6-6 and TRBJ1-1; D gene uncertain. From germline, CDR1 is MNHNY and CDR2 SVGAGI (reference sequence). This CDR3 has 12 amino acids. Trimming cost V 6 bases and J 3 bases, with 8 bases left between them. The CDR3 sequence: CASSSEDTEAFF. CDR3 in DNA: TGTGCCAGCAGCTCAGAAGACACTGAAGCTTTCTTT.

This clonotype was picked up many times. With a much larger clone just one base away, this may be a read error. The chain combines TRBV7-2 with TRBJ2-5; a possible D gene is TRBD2 (6 bases). CDR1 and CDR2 (germline): SGHTA, FQGNSA. The CDR3 spans 15 residues. In DNA form, the CDR3 reads TGTGCCAGCAGCTTAGCGGGGGGACCCCAAGAGACCCAGCACTTC. Protein: CASSLAGGPQETQHF.

This clonotype was observed many times. The chain is built from TRBV5-1 and TRBJ2-5; perhaps TRBD2 as D (6 bases). V was shortened by 4 bases and J by 4 bases, with 11 bases between the two germline ends. CDR1 SGHRS and CDR2 YFSETQ come from the germline V gene. The CDR3 spans 13 residues. CDR3 sequence (DNA): TGCGCCAGCAGCGGAGGGCAGGGAGAGACCCAGTACTTC. Translated: CASSGGQGETQYF.

About this clonotype: Its ends do not fully match the called genes, so a read error is possible. This chain uses TRBV7-9 with TRBJ1-2; D not certain. Germline V gives CDR1 SEHNR, CDR2 FQNEAQ (reference sequence). The CDR3 totals 15 residues. The CDR3 loop reads CASSWSGAINYGYPF. CDR3 sequence (DNA): TGTGCCAGCAGCTGGTCAGGAGCTATTAACTATGGCTACCCCTTC.

This clonotype occurred many times. V is TRBV4-1 and J is TRBJ2-3; 8 nucleotides align to TRBD2. Germline loops: CDR1 MGHRA, CDR2 YSYEKL. CDR3 size: 19 residues. V trimming: 2 bases; J trimming: 0 bases; junction bases outside the gene matches: 13. The CDR3 nucleotides are TGCGCCAGCAGCCAAACGACAGCGGGGGTTCCTTGGAGCACAGATACGCAGTATTTT. It is translated as CASSQTTAGVPWSTDTQYF.

This clonotype was seen repeatedly, ten times or more. A much larger clone differs from this one at a single base, so this may be a read error. CDR3 nucleotides: TGCAGTGCTCCTTACGTAATGGGCTCTGCGGCCAACGTCCTGACTTTC. This encodes CSAPYVMGSAANVLTF. V usage is TRBV20-1 and J usage is TRBJ2-6; D uncertain. Germline-derived CDR1 and CDR2 are DFQATT and SNEGSKA (reference sequence). This CDR3 region has 16 residues.

This clonotype was counted a few times. The V gene is TRBV5-4, the J gene TRBJ2-5, with D possibly called TRBD1 or TRBD2 (6 bases each). Trimming took 1 base from V and 3 from J, leaving 13 bases between them. The CDR3 covers 15 residues. Germline CDR1 reads SGHNT; CDR2 reads YYREEE (reference sequence). The CDR3 DNA reads TGTGCCAGCAGCTTGTGGGGGGCGGCCGAAGAGACCCAGTACTTC. As protein: CASSLWGAAEETQYF.

V and J are TRBV6-2 or TRBV6-3 and TRBJ1-3, with TRBD1 as a possible D gene (6 bases). V lost 11 bases, J lost 4 bases, and 18 bases lay in between. Germline V gene lookup returns CDR1 MNHEY and CDR2 SVGEGT. The CDR3 length is 14 residues. The CDR3 nucleotides read TGTGCCGGCAACCCCGGGACACCAGGAAACACCATATATTTT. Translated: CAGNPGTPGNTIYF.

This clonotype has a count of ten or more. V and J are TRBV7-2 and TRBJ1-4; 8 bases align to TRBD1. CDR1 SGHTA and CDR2 FQGNSA come from the germline V gene. V shed 3 bases, J shed 6 bases, and the junction held 3 bases outside the gene matches. CDR3 length: 14 amino acids. The DNA of the CDR3 is TGTGCCAGCAGCTTCAGGGGGCATCATGAAAAACTGTTTTTT. This sequence encodes CASSFRGHHEKLFF.